Following are 17 T cell receptor beta chains from one sample sequenced in a study of blood T cell repertoires in COVID-19. Sequencing was performed with immunoSEQ multiplex PCR; in TCRdb, only in-frame clones are kept and a portion is missing. In the table there are around 310,000 clones, around 90% of which are singletons. The sequenced sample consisted of peripheral blood. These receptors all come from a woman in her 40s with COVID-19, enrolled during active disease.

The chain has TRBV3-1 (or the pseudogene TRBV3-2) and TRBJ1-2, with 7 bases that match TRBD1. The CDR3 spans 14 residues. V dropped 7 bases and J dropped 1; count of bases not matched to a gene: 6. CDR1 is LGHDT and CDR2 is YNNKEL in the germline V gene (reference sequence). DNA of the CDR3: TGTGCCAGCACTGGGGACAGTAATAACTATGGCTACACCTTC. It specifies CASTGDSNNYGYTF.

The gene calls are TRBV5-1 and TRBJ2-1, with 10 bases that match TRBD2. Germline CDR1 and CDR2: SGHRS and YFSETQ. The length of the CDR3 is 14 residues. The V gene end was trimmed by 0 bases and the J gene end by 7 bases; junction bases not matched to a gene: 1. The CDR3 loop is CASSLGGLANEQFF. CDR3 bases: TGCGCCAGCAGCTTGGGGGGACTAGCGAATGAGCAGTTCTTC.

The table lists this clone with a count of one. The chain has TRBV2 and TRBJ2-5, with a weak D call TRBD2 (6 bases). CDR3 length: 13 residues. Germline V gene sequence: CDR1 SNHLY, CDR2 FYNNEI. With 6 bases removed from V and 4 bases from J, the gap between germline ends came to 12 bases. CDR3 region: CASSAVGGETQYF. The CDR3 DNA follows: TGTGCCAGCAGCGCCGTGGGGGGAGAGACCCAGTACTTC. Looking up the rest from reference TRBV2 and TRBJ2-5 gives the full variable domain: EPEVTQTPSHQVTQMGQEVILRCVPISNHLYFYWYRQILGQKVEFLVSFYNNEISEKSEIFDDQFSVERPDGSNFTLKIRSTKLEDSAMYFCASSAVGGETQYFGPGTRLLVL.

On this clone itself: The sample carries other DNA sequences with the same CDR3. The rearrangement links TRBV12-3 or TRBV12-4 to TRBJ1-2; D is ambiguous. The CDR3 is 13 amino acids. The V and J ends lost 3 bases and 2 bases respectively, with 7 bases between them. The CDR3 protein is CASSFTGNYGYTF. CDR3 sequence (DNA): TGTGCCAGCAGTTTTACGGGGAACTATGGCTACACCTTC.

J is TRBJ2-3 and V is TRBV9; the match to TRBD1 covers 7 bases. CDR3 length: 20 residues. CDR1 and CDR2 (germline): SGDLS, YYNGEE. V trimming: 0 bases; J trimming: 0 bases; junction bases outside the gene matches: 16. This CDR3 is CASSVAGLRTGLHSTDTQYF. Here the CDR3 DNA reads TGTGCCAGCAGCGTAGCCGGCTTGAGGACAGGCCTCCATAGCACAGATACGCAGTATTTT. The full variable domain, with the rest looked up from reference TRBV9 and TRBJ2-3, is DSGVTQTPKHLITATGQRVTLRCSPRSGDLSVYWYQQSLDQGLQFLIQYYNGEERAKGNILERFSAQQFPDLHSELNLSSLELGDSALYFCASSVAGLRTGLHSTDTQYFGPGTRLTVL.

The table lists this clone with a count of one. The J gene is TRBJ2-6, the V gene TRBV19; 9 bases align to TRBD2. This CDR3 has 19 residues. Germline trimming cut 3 bases from V and 0 bases from J; bases unmatched to any gene: 9. In germline, CDR1 is LNHDA, CDR2 SQIVND (reference sequence). The CDR3 sequence: CASSIVASGTSSGANVLTF. The CDR3 DNA reads TGTGCCAGTAGTATCGTGGCTAGCGGGACGAGCTCTGGGGCCAACGTCCTGACTTTC. Full variable domain (remainder filled in from reference TRBV19 and TRBJ2-6): DGGITQSPKYLFRKEGQNVTLSCEQNLNHDAMYWYRQDPGQGLRLIYYSQIVNDFQKGDIAEGYSVSREKKESFPLTVTSAQKNPTAFYLCASSIVASGTSSGANVLTFGAGSRLTVL.

The V gene is TRBV7-9, the J gene TRBJ2-7; D is possibly TRBD2 (5 bases). Germline V gene data show CDR1 as SEHNR and CDR2 as FQNEAQ (reference sequence). V was trimmed by 4 bases and J by 3 bases, leaving 13 bases between them. The CDR3 is 14 residues long. The CDR3 bases are TGTGCCAGCAGCTCCCGGGGAGTAAACTACGAGCAGTACTTC. It specifies CASSSRGVNYEQYF.

The rearrangement uses TRBV4-3 and TRBJ2-7, with D possibly being TRBD1 (6 bases). CDR1 is LGHNA, CDR2 YSLEER, per germline. The CDR3 runs to 16 residues. V shed 0 bases and J shed 0 bases, with 12 bases lying between them. The CDR3 coding sequence is TGCGCCAGCAGCCAAGATACAGGGTTCCCCTCCTACGAGCAGTACTTC. Encoded protein: CASSQDTGFPSYEQYF.

The chain is built from TRBV4-2 and TRBJ2-5; 12 nucleotides agree with TRBD2. V shed 0 bases, J shed 3 bases, and the junction held 8 bases outside the gene matches. The CDR3 runs 18 residues. Germline lookup yields CDR1 LGHNA and CDR2 YNFKEQ. For the CDR3, the DNA is TGTGCCAGCAGCCAAGAATTCGGACTAGCGGGGAATAAAGAGACCCAGTACTTC. It translates to CASSQEFGLAGNKETQYF.

This clone was picked up a small number of times. This rearrangement joins TRBV28 to TRBJ2-7, with 8 bases lining up with TRBD2. Germline V gives CDR1 MDHEN, CDR2 SYDVKM. The CDR3 loop spans 14 amino acids. V gave up 6 bases and J gave up 0 bases; unmatched junction bases: 4. The CDR3 region has the DNA TGTGCCAGCAGGGGCGCGGGAGGCTCCTACGAGCAGTACTTC. Residues: CASRGAGGSYEQYF.

V gene TRBV9 combines with J gene TRBJ2-5; D perhaps matches TRBD2 (5 bases). The germline V gene has CDR1 SGDLS and CDR2 YYNGEE. This CDR3 region has 13 residues. Trimming took off 0 bases at V and 7 bases at J, with 10 bases between the two ends. In DNA, the CDR3 is TGTGCCAGCAGCGTAGTTGGCGGAGGGACCCAGTACTTC. Its protein is CASSVVGGGTQYF.

The genes are TRBV28 and TRBJ2-7; TRBD1 matches 7 bases. The CDR3 is 11 residues long. Germline V lookup: CDR1 MDHEN, CDR2 SYDVKM. Trimming cost V 5 bases and J 10 bases; bases outside gene matches: 5. Here the CDR3 reads CASSRRQGQYF. DNA for the CDR3: TGTGCCAGCAGTCGGCGACAGGGACAGTACTTC.

This chain uses TRBV28 with TRBJ2-7; D is unresolved. The length of the CDR3 is 14 residues. V was clipped by 8 bases and J by 2 bases, with 16 bases between them. Per the germline V gene, CDR1 is MDHEN and CDR2 is SYDVKM. In nucleotides, the CDR3 is TGTGCCAGCGCCCACCTACGAGAACCCTACGAGCAGTACTTC. It codes for CASAHLREPYEQYF.

The CDR3 loop is CASSLDSQPYEQYF. The CDR3 DNA reads as TGTGCCAGCAGCTTAGACAGCCAGCCCTACGAGCAGTACTTC. This chain joins TRBV7-2 and TRBJ2-7; D is unresolved. This CDR3 is built from 14 residues. V was trimmed by 1 base and J by 2 bases, leaving 9 bases between them. Germline lookup yields CDR1 SGHTA and CDR2 FQGNSA.

Note on this clone: The same CDR3 also results from other DNA sequences found in this sample. The chain joins TRBV5-1 to TRBJ1-6, with D perhaps TRBD1 (5 bases). Per germline, CDR1 SGHRS and CDR2 YFSETQ. The CDR3 contains 15 residues. Trimming took off 0 bases at V and 7 bases at J, with 11 bases between the two ends. CDR3 amino acids: CASSLGDSYNSPLHF. In DNA, the CDR3 is TGCGCCAGCAGCTTGGGCGACAGCTACAATTCACCCCTCCACTTT.

The chain uses TRBV4-3 and TRBJ2-3; D not certain. The V and J ends lost 0 bases and 2 bases respectively, with 6 bases between them. Per the germline V gene, CDR1 is LGHNA and CDR2 is YSLEER. The CDR3 is made up of 14 amino acids. CDR3 amino acids: CASSQELSTDTQYF. CDR3 DNA sequence: TGCGCCAGCAGCCAAGAATTATCCACAGATACGCAGTATTTT.

The genes are TRBV27 and TRBJ1-1; unclear D gene. The CDR3 runs to 16 residues. Germline V gene sequence: CDR1 MNHEY, CDR2 SMNVEV (reference sequence). The V end lost 8 bases, the J end lost 2 bases, and 21 bases lay between the germline ends. The CDR3: CASRPGWQYRNTEAFF. In DNA form, the CDR3 reads TGTGCCAGCCGCCCGGGGTGGCAGTATCGCAACACTGAAGCTTTCTTT.